The 5 T cell receptor beta chains listed next were all sequenced from one sample in a study of early T cells in non-severe SARS-CoV-2 infection. TCRdb independently ran MiXCR on the 5' RACE reads; one entry per CDR3 protein. The sample carries tens of thousands of distinct CDR3 sequences, under 15% recorded once. The source material was whole blood. Receptors originate from an adult who was a healthcare worker with PCR-confirmed SARS-CoV-2 infection or an uninfected control (not recorded which).

This clonotype was counted many times. V gene TRBV29-1 combines with J gene TRBJ2-4; D not certain. Germline assignment: CDR1 SQVTM and CDR2 ANQGSEA. The V end was cut by 2 bases, the J end by 9 bases, with 17 bases between. The CDR3 covers 14 residues. The CDR3 DNA reads as TGCAGCGTTGAATCGCTAGGCGGCGTCGGCATTCAGTACTTC. Translated: CSVESLGGVGIQYF.

This chain links TRBV6-2 or TRBV6-3 with TRBJ2-1, with no clear D. CDR1 is MNHEY, CDR2 SVGEGT, per germline. There are 18 residues in the CDR3. V was trimmed by 2 bases and J by 1 base, leaving 18 bases between them. CDR3 in DNA: TGTGCCAGCAGTTACCCCACGGACGGCCTGATTTCCTACAATGAGCAGTTCTTC. Protein: CASSYPTDGLISYNEQFF.

This sequence joins TRBV2 and TRBJ1-1; 7 positions agree with TRBD1. V lost 9 bases to trimming and J lost 1 base; unmatched junction nucleotides: 8. The germline CDR1 and CDR2 sequences are SNHLY and FYNNEI. The length of the CDR3 is 14 residues. This chain's CDR3 is CARVQGRPNTEAFF. CDR3 bases: TGTGCCAGAGTACAGGGGCGCCCGAACACTGAAGCTTTCTTT.

The V gene is TRBV11-1, the J gene TRBJ2-5, with 7 positions matching TRBD2. The CDR3 covers 17 residues. CDR1 SGHAT and CDR2 FQDESV come from the germline V gene (reference sequence). Germline trimming cut 5 bases from V and 0 bases from J; bases unmatched to any gene: 12. This chain's CDR3 is CASSPRPATSHQETQYF. The CDR3 DNA reads as TGTGCCAGCAGCCCACGCCCCGCGACTAGCCACCAAGAGACCCAGTACTTC.

This clonotype showed up just a few times. The chain carries TRBV5-1 and TRBJ2-2; TRBD2 is a possible D gene (5 bases). The CDR3 totals 14 residues. The germline V gene has CDR1 SGHRS and CDR2 YFSETQ. V gave up 0 bases and J gave up 5 bases, with 8 bases separating them. The DNA for the CDR3 is TGCGCCAGCAGCTTGGATACGGGGACCGGGGAGCTGTTTTTT. Translating gives CASSLDTGTGELFF. Drawing the rest from reference TRBV5-1 and TRBJ2-2, the complete variable domain is KAGVTQTPRYLIKTRGQQVTLSCSPISGHRSVSWYQQTPGQGLQFLFEYFSETQRNKGNFPGRFSGRQFSNSRSEMNVSTLELGDSALYLCASSLDTGTGELFFGEGSRLTVL.